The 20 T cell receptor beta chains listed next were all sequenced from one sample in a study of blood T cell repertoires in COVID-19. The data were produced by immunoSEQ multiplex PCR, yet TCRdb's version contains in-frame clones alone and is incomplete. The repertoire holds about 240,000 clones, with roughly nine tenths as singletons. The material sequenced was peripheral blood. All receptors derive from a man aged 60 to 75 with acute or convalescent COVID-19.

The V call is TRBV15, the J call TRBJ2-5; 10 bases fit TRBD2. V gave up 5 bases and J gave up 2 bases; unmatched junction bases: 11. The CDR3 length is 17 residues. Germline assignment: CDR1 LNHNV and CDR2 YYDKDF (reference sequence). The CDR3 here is CATSGQGWGLAQETQYF. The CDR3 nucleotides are TGTGCCACCAGCGGCCAGGGGTGGGGACTAGCGCAAGAGACCCAGTACTTC.

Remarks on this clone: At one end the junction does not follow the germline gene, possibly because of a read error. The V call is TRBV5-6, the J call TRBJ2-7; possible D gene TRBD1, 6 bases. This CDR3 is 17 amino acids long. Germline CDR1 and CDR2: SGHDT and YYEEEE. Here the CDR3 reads CASSFPSHRGQPYGQYF. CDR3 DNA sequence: TGTGCCAGCAGCTTCCCCTCCCATCGTGGACAGCCTTACGGGCAGTACTTC. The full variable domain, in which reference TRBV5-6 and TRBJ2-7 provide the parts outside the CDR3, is DAGVTQSPTHLIKTRGQQVTLRCSPKSGHDTVSWYQQALGQGPQFIFQYYEEEERQRGNFPDRFSGHQFPNYSSELNVNALLLGDSALYLCASSFPSHRGQPYGQYFGPGTRLTVT.

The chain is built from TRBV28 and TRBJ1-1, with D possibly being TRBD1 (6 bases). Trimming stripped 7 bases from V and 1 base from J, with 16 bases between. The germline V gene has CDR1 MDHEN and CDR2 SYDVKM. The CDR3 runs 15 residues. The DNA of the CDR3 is TGTGCCAGCACCCTGAGGGGGATGGGGAACACTGAAGCTTTCTTT. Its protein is CASTLRGMGNTEAFF.

The CDR3 loop is CASSETENYEQYF. The CDR3 bases are TGTGCCAGCAGCGAAACAGAAAACTACGAGCAGTACTTC. The chain joins TRBV9 to TRBJ2-7, with D uncertain. V was clipped by 3 bases and J by 3 bases, with 10 bases between them. This CDR3 is built from 13 residues. Germline V gene sequence: CDR1 SGDLS, CDR2 YYNGEE.

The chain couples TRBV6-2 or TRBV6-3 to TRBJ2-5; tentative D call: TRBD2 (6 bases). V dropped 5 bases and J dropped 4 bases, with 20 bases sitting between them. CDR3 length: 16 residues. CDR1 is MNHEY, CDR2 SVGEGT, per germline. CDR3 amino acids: CASSNPLGGSGETQYF. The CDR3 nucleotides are TGTGCCAGCAGTAACCCACTCGGAGGGAGTGGAGAGACCCAGTACTTC.

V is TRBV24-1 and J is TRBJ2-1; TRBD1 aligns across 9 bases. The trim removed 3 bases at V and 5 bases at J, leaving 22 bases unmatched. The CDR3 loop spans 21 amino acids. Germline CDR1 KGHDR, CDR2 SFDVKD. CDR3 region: CATSDPLTGGGRERSHNEQFF. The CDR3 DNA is TGTGCCACCAGTGATCCCCTCACAGGGGGCGGACGGGAGCGGTCCCACAATGAGCAGTTCTTC.

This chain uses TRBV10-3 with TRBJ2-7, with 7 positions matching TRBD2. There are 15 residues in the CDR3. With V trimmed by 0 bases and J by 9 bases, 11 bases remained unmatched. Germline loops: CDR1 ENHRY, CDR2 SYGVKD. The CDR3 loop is CAISESTSAMNRQYF. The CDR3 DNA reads TGTGCCATCAGTGAGTCTACTAGCGCTATGAATAGGCAGTACTTC.

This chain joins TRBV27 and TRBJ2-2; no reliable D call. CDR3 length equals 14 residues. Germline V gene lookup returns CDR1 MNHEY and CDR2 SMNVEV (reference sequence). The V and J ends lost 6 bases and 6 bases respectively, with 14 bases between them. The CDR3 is CASSLETLSGELFF. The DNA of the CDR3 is TGTGCCAGCAGCCTGGAGACTTTATCCGGGGAGCTGTTTTTT.

CDR3 sequence (DNA): TGTGCCAGCAGCCAAGGCACTAGGGCAGATACGCAGTATTTT. This encodes CASSQGTRADTQYF. V and J are TRBV3-1 (or the pseudogene TRBV3-2) and TRBJ2-3; TRBD2 might be the D (5 bases). The CDR3 contains 14 residues. The V gene's germline CDR1 is LGHDT and CDR2 YNNKEL (reference sequence). V was shortened by 1 base and J by 4 bases, with 9 bases between the two germline ends.

The CDR3 loop is CSASVGPRATF. CDR3 DNA sequence: TGCAGTGCTAGTGTGGGCCCGCGCGCCACCTTC. The chain carries TRBV20-1 and TRBJ1-2; no firm D call. The V end was cut by 3 bases, the J end by 13 bases, with 15 bases between. This CDR3 is 11 amino acids long. Germline assignment: CDR1 DFQATT and CDR2 SNEGSKA (reference sequence).

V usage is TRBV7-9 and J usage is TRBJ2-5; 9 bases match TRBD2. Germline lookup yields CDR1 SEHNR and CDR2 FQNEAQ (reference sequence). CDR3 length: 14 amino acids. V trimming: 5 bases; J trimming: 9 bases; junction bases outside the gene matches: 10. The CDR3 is CASSATSGKWAQYF. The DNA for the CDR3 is TGTGCCAGCAGCGCGACTAGCGGAAAGTGGGCCCAGTACTTC.

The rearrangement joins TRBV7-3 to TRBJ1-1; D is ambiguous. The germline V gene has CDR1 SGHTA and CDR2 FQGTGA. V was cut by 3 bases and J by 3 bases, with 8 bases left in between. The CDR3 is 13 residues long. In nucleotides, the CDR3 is TGTGCCAGCAGCTTCGGGGAATACACTGAAGCTTTCTTT. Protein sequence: CASSFGEYTEAFF.

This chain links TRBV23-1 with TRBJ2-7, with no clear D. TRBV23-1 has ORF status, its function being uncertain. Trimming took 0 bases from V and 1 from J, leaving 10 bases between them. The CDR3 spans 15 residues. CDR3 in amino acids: CASSQSSRLSYEQYF. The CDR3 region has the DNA TGCGCCAGCAGTCAATCTTCCAGATTGTCCTACGAGCAGTACTTC.

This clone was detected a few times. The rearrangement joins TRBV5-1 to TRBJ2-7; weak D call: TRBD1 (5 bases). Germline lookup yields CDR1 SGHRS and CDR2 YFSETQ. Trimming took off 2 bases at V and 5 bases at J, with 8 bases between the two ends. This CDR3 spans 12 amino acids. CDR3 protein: CASSFRDDEQYF. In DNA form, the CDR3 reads TGCGCCAGCAGCTTCAGGGATGACGAGCAGTACTTC.

CDR3 region: CASKGYRGLNQPQHF. CDR3 coding DNA: TGTGCCAGCAAAGGGTACAGGGGGCTCAATCAGCCCCAGCATTTT. The rearrangement links TRBV28 to TRBJ1-5, with 9 bases lining up with TRBD1. This CDR3 is built from 15 residues. CDR1 MDHEN and CDR2 SYDVKM come from the germline V gene. Germline trimming cut 7 bases from V and 3 bases from J; bases unmatched to any gene: 7.

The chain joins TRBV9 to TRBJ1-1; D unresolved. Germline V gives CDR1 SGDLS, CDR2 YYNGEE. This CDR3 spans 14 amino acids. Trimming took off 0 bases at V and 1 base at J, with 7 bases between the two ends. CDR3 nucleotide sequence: TGTGCCAGCAGCGTAGGGCATTCGAACACTGAAGCTTTCTTT. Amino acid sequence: CASSVGHSNTEAFF.

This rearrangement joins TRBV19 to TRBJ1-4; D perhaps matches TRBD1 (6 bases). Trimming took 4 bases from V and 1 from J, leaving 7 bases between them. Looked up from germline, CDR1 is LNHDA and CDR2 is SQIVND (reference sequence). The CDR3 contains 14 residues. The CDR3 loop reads CASSNRETNEKLFF. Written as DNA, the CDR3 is TGTGCCAGTAGTAACAGGGAAACTAATGAAAAACTGTTTTTT. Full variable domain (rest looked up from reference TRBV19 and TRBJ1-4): DGGITQSPKYLFRKEGQNVTLSCEQNLNHDAMYWYRQDPGQGLRLIYYSQIVNDFQKGDIAEGYSVSREKKESFPLTVTSAQKNPTAFYLCASSNRETNEKLFFGSGTQLSVL.

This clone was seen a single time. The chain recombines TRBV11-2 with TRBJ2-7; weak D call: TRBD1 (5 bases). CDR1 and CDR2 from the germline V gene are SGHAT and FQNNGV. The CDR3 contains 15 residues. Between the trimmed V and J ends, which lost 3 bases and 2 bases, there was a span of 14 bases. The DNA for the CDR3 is TGTGCCAGCAGCTTCTTGGCAGGGTCGACCTACGAGCAGTACTTC. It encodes CASSFLAGSTYEQYF. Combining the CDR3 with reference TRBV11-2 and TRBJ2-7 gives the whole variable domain EAGVAQSPRYKIIEKRQSVAFWCNPISGHATLYWYQQILGQGPKLLIQFQNNGVVDDSQLPKDRFSAERLKGVDSTLKIQPAKLEDSAVYLCASSFLAGSTYEQYFGPGTRLTVT.

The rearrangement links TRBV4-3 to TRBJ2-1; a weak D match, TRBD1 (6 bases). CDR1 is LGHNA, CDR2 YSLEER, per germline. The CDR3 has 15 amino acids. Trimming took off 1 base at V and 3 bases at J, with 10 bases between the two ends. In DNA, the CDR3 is TGCGCCAGCAGCCAAGGGACAGCCAGCTACAATGAGCAGTTCTTC. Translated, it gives CASSQGTASYNEQFF.

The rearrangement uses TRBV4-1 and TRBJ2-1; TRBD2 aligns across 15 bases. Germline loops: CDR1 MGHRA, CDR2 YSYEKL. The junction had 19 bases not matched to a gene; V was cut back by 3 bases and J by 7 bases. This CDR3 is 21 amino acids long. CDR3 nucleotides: TGCGCCAGCAGCCACCTAAGGTTCGGGACTAGCGGGAGGACGATTACTAATGAGCAGTTCTTC. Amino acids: CASSHLRFGTSGRTITNEQFF.